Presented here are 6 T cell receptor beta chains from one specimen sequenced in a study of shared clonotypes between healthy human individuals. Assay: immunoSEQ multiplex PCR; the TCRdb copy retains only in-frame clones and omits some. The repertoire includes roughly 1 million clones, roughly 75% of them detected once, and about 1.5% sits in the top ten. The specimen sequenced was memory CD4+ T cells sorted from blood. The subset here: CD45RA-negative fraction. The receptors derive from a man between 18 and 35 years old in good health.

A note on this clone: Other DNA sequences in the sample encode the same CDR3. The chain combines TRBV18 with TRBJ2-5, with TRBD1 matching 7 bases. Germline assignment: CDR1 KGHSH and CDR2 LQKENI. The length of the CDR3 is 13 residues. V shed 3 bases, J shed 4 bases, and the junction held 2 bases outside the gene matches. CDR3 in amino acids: CASSPRQGETQYF. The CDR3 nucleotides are TGTGCCAGCTCACCGAGACAGGGAGAGACCCAGTACTTC.

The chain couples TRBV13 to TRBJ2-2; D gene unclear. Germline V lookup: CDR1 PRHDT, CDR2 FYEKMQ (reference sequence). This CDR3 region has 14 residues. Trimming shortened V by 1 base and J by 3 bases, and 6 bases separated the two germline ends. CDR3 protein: CASSLDRYTGELFF. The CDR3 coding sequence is TGTGCCAGCAGCTTAGACAGATACACCGGGGAGCTGTTTTTT. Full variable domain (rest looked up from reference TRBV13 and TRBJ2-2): AAGVIQSPRHLIKEKRETATLKCYPIPRHDTVYWYQQGPGQDPQFLISFYEKMQSDKGSIPDRFSAQQFSDYHSELNMSSLELGDSALYFCASSLDRYTGELFFGEGSRLTVL.

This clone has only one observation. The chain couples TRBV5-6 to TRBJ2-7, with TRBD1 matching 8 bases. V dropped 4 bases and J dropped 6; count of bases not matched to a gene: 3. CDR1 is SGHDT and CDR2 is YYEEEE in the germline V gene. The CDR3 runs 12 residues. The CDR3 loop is CASSHTGGEQYF. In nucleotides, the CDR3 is TGTGCCAGCAGCCATACAGGGGGCGAGCAGTACTTC. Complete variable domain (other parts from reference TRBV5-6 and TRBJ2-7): DAGVTQSPTHLIKTRGQQVTLRCSPKSGHDTVSWYQQALGQGPQFIFQYYEEEERQRGNFPDRFSGHQFPNYSSELNVNALLLGDSALYLCASSHTGGEQYFGPGTRLTVT.

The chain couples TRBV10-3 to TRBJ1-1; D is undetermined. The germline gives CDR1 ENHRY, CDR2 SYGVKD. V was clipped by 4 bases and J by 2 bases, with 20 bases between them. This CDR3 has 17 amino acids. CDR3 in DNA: TGTGCCATCAGTGCAAGCCCGCCAGAGAGAACAAACACTGAAGCTTTCTTT. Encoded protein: CAISASPPERTNTEAFF.

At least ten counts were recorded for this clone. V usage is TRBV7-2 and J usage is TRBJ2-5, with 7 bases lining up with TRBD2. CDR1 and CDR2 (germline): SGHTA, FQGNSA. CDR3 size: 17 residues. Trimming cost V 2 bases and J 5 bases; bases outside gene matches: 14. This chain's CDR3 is CASSLMAGYAGAETQYF. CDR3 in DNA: TGTGCCAGCAGCTTAATGGCAGGGTACGCGGGAGCGGAGACCCAGTACTTC.

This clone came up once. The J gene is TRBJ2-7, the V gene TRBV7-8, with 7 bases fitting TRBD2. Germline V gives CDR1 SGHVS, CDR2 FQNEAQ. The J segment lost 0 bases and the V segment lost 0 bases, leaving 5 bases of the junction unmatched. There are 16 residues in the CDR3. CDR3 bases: TGTGCCAGCAGCTTAGCGGGTAGCGGGTACTCCTACGAGCAGTACTTC. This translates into CASSLAGSGYSYEQYF.